Below, one T cell receptor beta chain is given with its context. Primers: 60 Vbeta forward and 13 Jbeta reverse. TCRdb keeps only in-frame clones here, not all; method: immunoSEQ multiplex PCR. The data show approximately 86,000 clones, around three quarters seen once. These data are taken from a study of cytomegalovirus exposure and HLA in healthy donors. The V gene's germline CDR1 is MNHNS and CDR2 SASEGT. Trimming took off 0 bases at V and 0 bases at J, with 6 bases between the two ends. CDR3 length: 15 amino acids. The sequencing input was PBMCs. The rearrangement uses TRBV6-1 and TRBJ1-5; D unresolved. The TCR comes from a man in his forties in good health and CMV-seronegative. The DNA of the CDR3 is TGTGCCAGCAGTGAAGCGCTCGGTAGCAATCAGCCCCAGCATTTT. Protein sequence: CASSEALGSNQPQHF.